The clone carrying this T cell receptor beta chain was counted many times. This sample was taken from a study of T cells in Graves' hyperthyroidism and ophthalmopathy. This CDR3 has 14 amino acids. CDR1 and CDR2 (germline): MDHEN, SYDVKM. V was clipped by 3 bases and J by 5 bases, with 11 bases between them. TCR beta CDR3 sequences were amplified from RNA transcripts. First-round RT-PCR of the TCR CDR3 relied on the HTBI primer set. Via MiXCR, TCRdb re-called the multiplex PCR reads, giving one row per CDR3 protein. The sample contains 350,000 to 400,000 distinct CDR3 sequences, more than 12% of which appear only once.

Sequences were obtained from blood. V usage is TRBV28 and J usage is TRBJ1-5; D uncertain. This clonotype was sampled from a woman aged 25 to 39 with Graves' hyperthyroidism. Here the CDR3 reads CASSFGSGDQPQHF. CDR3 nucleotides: TGTGCCAGCAGTTTCGGCTCCGGAGATCAGCCCCAGCATTTT.